These T cell receptor beta chains were read from a single sample in a study of control samples from healthy donors and cancer patients. Using immunoSEQ multiplex PCR, the repertoire was profiled, and TCRdb retains in-frame clones only, with some absent. The sample has 95,000 to 150,000 clones, roughly 87% seen once. Material for sequencing was blood. These receptors were collected from a man between 18 and 35 years old in good health. Both conserved end residues are part of each CDR3. D genes are given only for firm matches. A clone size is listed for some rows: how often the clone was seen (once, few, many), or a class if it is expanded.

>.|TRBJ1-5|.|TRBV6-6
TGTGCCAGCAGTTTTAATCAGCCCCAGCATTTT
CASSFNQPQHF
>few|TRBJ2-7|TRBD1|TRBV11-2
TGTGCCAGCAGCTTAGATCGGGACAGGGGTCCGGACGAGCAGTACTTC
CASSLDRDRGPDEQYF
>.|TRBJ2-2|.|TRBV5-1
TGCGCCAGCAGCTTCTTCGCGGTGAACACCGGGGAGCTGTTTTTT
CASSFFAVNTGELFF
>.|TRBJ1-1|TRBD1|TRBV2
TGTGCCAGCAGCCCCAGGGGGCGTGGGACTGAAGCTTTCTTT
CASSPRGRGTEAFF
>.|TRBJ2-1|TRBD2|TRBV18
TGTGCCAGCTCACCATCCAGCGGGAGGGCCAATGAGCAGTTCTTC
CASSPSSGRANEQFF
>.|TRBJ2-7|TRBD1|TRBV24-1
TGTGCCACCAGTGATCCCGGGACAGGGGACTACGAGCAGTACTTC
CATSDPGTGDYEQYF
>.|TRBJ1-2|.|TRBV6-6
TGTGCCAGCAGTTACTCGAGAGTAGGGGCTAAGGGCTACACCTTC
CASSYSRVGAKGYTF
>once|TRBJ2-1|.|TRBV15
TGTGCCACCAGCAGAGATTTGGGCCAGTACAATGAGCAGTTCTTC
CATSRDLGQYNEQFF
>.|TRBJ2-1|.|TRBV10-1
TGCGCCACCAAACCCGACAGCTACAATGAGCAGTTCTTC
CATKPDSYNEQFF
>.|TRBJ1-5|.|TRBV5-1
TGCGCCAGCAGCTTGGAAGGTGCGGATCAGCCCCAGCATTTT
CASSLEGADQPQHF
>.|TRBJ2-3|.|TRBV25-1
TGTGCCAGCAGTGACCCCTGGAGCACAGATACGCAGTATTTT
CASSDPWSTDTQYF
>.|TRBJ2-6|.|TRBV9
TGTGCCAGCAGCACAAATACAGTTCTCTCTGGGGCCAACGTCCTGACTTTC
CASSTNTVLSGANVLTF
>.|TRBJ2-5|TRBD2|TRBV7-8
TGTGCCAGCAGCCCACGGGCGACTAGCGGCCTAGGGGAGACCCAGTACTTC
CASSPRATSGLGETQYF
>.|TRBJ1-2|.|TRBV7-9
TGTGCCAGCATCCTTAGTCAGTACAGGTCGGGCGGTGGCTACACCTTC
CASILSQYRSGGGYTF
>.|TRBJ1-2|.|TRBV10-3
TGTGCCAGTACAGGAAACTATGGCTACACCTTC
CASTGNYGYTF